These T cell receptor beta chains were read from a single sample in a study of response to subunit inactivated influenza vaccine. TCRdb reanalysed the RT-PCR reads using MiXCR and keeps one entry per CDR3 protein. The table lists about 570,000 distinct CDR3 sequences, about 11% of them singletons. These data are also associated with another study on T cells expressing NK-cell markers.

Material: PBMCs from blood, obtained on the day of vaccination. These receptors all come from a man between 50 and 59 years old who received an inactivated influenza vaccine. Both conserved end residues are part of each CDR3. D genes are given only for firm matches. Rows give clone size only sometimes, using once, few, many, or a class for an expanded clone.

size: -; J: TRBJ2-3; D: -; V: TRBV7-2; CDR3: CASSLVWAAGTDTQYF; DNA: TGTGCCAGCAGCTTAGTTTGGGCTGCGGGCACAGATACGCAGTATTTT
size: -; J: TRBJ2-1; D: -; V: TRBV29-1; CDR3: CSGGVSRVGEQFF; DNA: TGCAGCGGGGGGGTCTCGAGGGTCGGTGAGCAGTTCTTC
size: -; J: TRBJ2-7; D: -; V: TRBV5-1; CDR3: CASSFRRTDEQYF; DNA: TGCGCCAGCAGCTTCCGACGGACCGACGAGCAGTACTTC
size: -; J: TRBJ2-7; D: TRBD2; V: TRBV7-9; CDR3: CASSPTSGIYEQYF; DNA: TGTGCCAGCAGCCCGACTAGCGGGATCTACGAGCAGTACTTC
size: -; J: TRBJ2-6; D: TRBD1; V: TRBV11-2; CDR3: CASSLDVGRGTRGANVLTF; DNA: TGTGCCAGCAGCTTAGATGTCGGCAGGGGGACGCGTGGGGCCAACGTCCTGACTTTC
size: few; J: TRBJ2-1; D: TRBD2; V: TRBV20-1; CDR3: CSARKSSGGHHNEQFF; DNA: TGCAGTGCTAGAAAGAGTAGCGGGGGACATCACAATGAGCAGTTCTTC
size: -; J: TRBJ1-1; D: -; V: TRBV12-3/TRBV12-4; CDR3: CASSPKTTAGVNTEAFF; DNA: TGTGCCAGCAGTCCCAAGACCACCGCAGGGGTAAACACTGAAGCTTTCTTT
size: -; J: TRBJ1-5; D: -; V: TRBV2; CDR3: CASSKNRYSNQPQHF; DNA: TGTGCCAGCAGTAAGAACAGGTATAGCAATCAGCCCCAGCATTTT
size: -; J: TRBJ2-5; D: -; V: TRBV15; CDR3: CATSTSLSRQETQYF; DNA: TGTGCCACCAGCACATCCCTCTCGCGGCAAGAGACCCAGTACTTC
size: -; J: TRBJ2-2; D: -; V: TRBV5-6; CDR3: CASSTTRSGTGELFF; DNA: TGTGCCAGCAGCACTACTAGATCGGGGACCGGGGAGCTGTTTTTT
size: few; J: TRBJ2-7; D: TRBD2; V: TRBV28; CDR3: CASSLYGLAGVGQYF; DNA: TGTGCCAGCAGTTTATACGGACTAGCGGGAGTAGGGCAGTACTTC
size: -; J: TRBJ1-2; D: TRBD1; V: TRBV3-1; CDR3: CASSHQGGYGYTF; DNA: TGTGCCAGCAGCCACCAGGGGGGATATGGCTACACCTTC
size: -; J: TRBJ2-2; D: -; V: TRBV21-1; CDR3: CASSSTSGGPKGSTGELFF; DNA: TGTGCCAGCAGCAGTACTAGCGGGGGGCCAAAAGGAAGTACCGGGGAGCTGTTTTTT
size: few; J: TRBJ2-7; D: TRBD1; V: TRBV7-2; CDR3: CASTPRTGFYEQYF; DNA: TGTGCCAGCACTCCCAGGACAGGGTTCTACGAGCAGTACTTC
size: -; J: TRBJ2-1; D: TRBD2; V: TRBV2; CDR3: CASARTSGGYNEQFF; DNA: TGTGCCAGCGCGAGGACTAGCGGGGGCTACAATGAGCAGTTCTTC
size: many; J: TRBJ1-2; D: TRBD1; V: TRBV12-3/TRBV12-4; CDR3: CASSMTGFGYTF; DNA: TGTGCCAGCAGTATGACAGGGTTTGGCTACACCTTC
size: -; J: TRBJ1-1; D: TRBD1; V: TRBV29-1; CDR3: CSVDYSGGATTEAFF; DNA: TGCAGCGTTGATTATTCAGGGGGCGCGACCACTGAAGCTTTCTTT
size: -; J: TRBJ1-4; D: -; V: TRBV5-6; CDR3: CASSLGRATTNEKLFF; DNA: TGTGCCAGCAGCTTGGGTCGCGCAACAACTAATGAAAAACTGTTTTTT
size: many; J: TRBJ1-2; D: -; V: TRBV5-1; CDR3: CASSLARGPSSGYTF; DNA: TGCGCCAGCAGCCTTGCTCGCGGTCCGAGTTCTGGCTACACCTTC
size: few; J: TRBJ1-1; D: -; V: TRBV29-1; CDR3: CSVNTRRDTEAFF; DNA: TGCAGCGTTAATACCCGACGGGACACTGAAGCTTTCTTT
size: few; J: TRBJ2-7; D: -; V: TRBV3-1; CDR3: CASSHLVLREQYF; DNA: TGTGCCAGCAGCCATTTGGTCCTACGCGAGCAGTACTTC
size: few; J: TRBJ1-2; D: TRBD1; V: TRBV3-1; CDR3: CASSPQGATLGRYGYTF; DNA: TGTGCCAGCAGCCCTCAGGGGGCAACCCTTGGGCGCTATGGCTACACCTTC
size: few; J: TRBJ2-7; D: -; V: TRBV28; CDR3: CASSFLVLSYEQYF; DNA: TGTGCCAGCAGTTTTCTCGTTCTCTCCTACGAGCAGTACTTC
size: -; J: TRBJ2-1; D: TRBD2; V: TRBV6-5; CDR3: CASSYSMASGGNRYNEQFF; DNA: TGTGCCAGCAGTTACTCGATGGCTAGCGGGGGGAATAGATACAATGAGCAGTTCTTC
size: few; J: TRBJ2-5; D: TRBD2; V: TRBV27; CDR3: CASSPVGLAGVETQYF; DNA: TGTGCCAGCAGTCCAGTCGGACTAGCGGGAGTCGAGACCCAGTACTTC
size: -; J: TRBJ2-3; D: TRBD2; V: TRBV3-1; CDR3: CASSESRDYPRDTQYF; DNA: TGTGCCAGCAGCGAATCTAGGGACTACCCACGGGATACGCAGTATTTT
size: -; J: TRBJ1-2; D: -; V: TRBV27; CDR3: CASSLSWDPNYGYTF; DNA: TGTGCCAGCAGTTTATCGTGGGATCCCAACTATGGCTACACCTTC
size: many; J: TRBJ2-2; D: -; V: TRBV20-1; CDR3: CSALPLALDLNTGELFF; DNA: TGCAGTGCTTTACCCTTAGCTCTCGACTTGAACACCGGGGAGCTGTTTTTT
size: -; J: TRBJ2-3; D: -; V: TRBV28; CDR3: CASSPTPHDETQYF; DNA: TGTGCCAGCAGTCCCACCCCCCATGATGAGACGCAGTATTTT
size: -; J: TRBJ2-5; D: -; V: TRBV7-2; CDR3: CASSQRSRGAETQYF; DNA: TGTGCCAGCAGCCAAAGAAGCAGGGGCGCGGAGACCCAGTACTTC
size: few; J: TRBJ2-5; D: -; V: TRBV28; CDR3: CASRTLISGGGGKTQYF; DNA: TGTGCCAGCAGGACCCTAATTAGCGGAGGGGGAGGGAAGACCCAGTACTTC
size: -; J: TRBJ2-7; D: -; V: TRBV20-1; CDR3: CSARDSVRSVNYEQYF; DNA: TGCAGTGCTAGAGATTCTGTCAGGAGCGTTAACTACGAGCAGTACTTC
size: -; J: TRBJ2-3; D: TRBD2; V: TRBV11-2; CDR3: CASSVRTSRTDTQYF; DNA: TGTGCCAGCAGCGTGCGGACTAGCCGCACAGATACGCAGTATTTT
size: -; J: TRBJ2-5; D: TRBD1; V: TRBV2; CDR3: CASTGQGGSQETQYF; DNA: TGTGCCAGCACGGGACAGGGGGGATCACAAGAGACCCAGTACTTC
size: few; J: TRBJ2-7; D: -; V: TRBV28; CDR3: CASSLVHPKAYEQYF; DNA: TGTGCCAGCAGTTTGGTACACCCGAAAGCATACGAGCAGTACTTC
size: few; J: TRBJ2-7; D: -; V: TRBV9; CDR3: CASSVDVDSSYEQYF; DNA: TGTGCCAGCAGCGTAGATGTGGACAGCTCCTACGAGCAGTACTTC
size: many; J: TRBJ1-2; D: -; V: TRBV12-3/TRBV12-4; CDR3: CASSTPPGSNYGYTF; DNA: TGTGCCAGCAGCACTCCCCCAGGTTCCAACTATGGCTACACCTTC
size: once; J: TRBJ2-1; D: -; V: TRBV12-3/TRBV12-4; CDR3: CASSPMRGGDEQFF; DNA: TGTGCCAGCAGCCCTATGAGGGGTGGGGATGAGCAGTTCTTC
size: -; J: TRBJ2-2; D: TRBD2; V: TRBV20-1; CDR3: CSARDLASGGTGELFF; DNA: TGCAGTGCTAGAGATCTGGCTAGCGGGGGGACCGGGGAGCTGTTTTTT
size: many; J: TRBJ2-1; D: -; V: TRBV7-8; CDR3: CASSLRLPSSYNEQFF; DNA: TGTGCCAGCAGCTTACGGCTACCAAGCTCCTACAATGAGCAGTTCTTC
size: many; J: TRBJ2-2; D: TRBD2; V: TRBV4-3; CDR3: CASSLQTSGSTGELFF; DNA: TGCGCCAGCAGCCTGCAAACTAGCGGGTCTACCGGGGAGCTGTTTTTT
size: -; J: TRBJ2-1; D: TRBD2; V: TRBV7-8; CDR3: CASSLGTSGATLSSYNEQFF; DNA: TGTGCCAGCAGCCTGGGGACTAGCGGGGCTACCCTTAGCTCCTACAATGAGCAGTTCTTC